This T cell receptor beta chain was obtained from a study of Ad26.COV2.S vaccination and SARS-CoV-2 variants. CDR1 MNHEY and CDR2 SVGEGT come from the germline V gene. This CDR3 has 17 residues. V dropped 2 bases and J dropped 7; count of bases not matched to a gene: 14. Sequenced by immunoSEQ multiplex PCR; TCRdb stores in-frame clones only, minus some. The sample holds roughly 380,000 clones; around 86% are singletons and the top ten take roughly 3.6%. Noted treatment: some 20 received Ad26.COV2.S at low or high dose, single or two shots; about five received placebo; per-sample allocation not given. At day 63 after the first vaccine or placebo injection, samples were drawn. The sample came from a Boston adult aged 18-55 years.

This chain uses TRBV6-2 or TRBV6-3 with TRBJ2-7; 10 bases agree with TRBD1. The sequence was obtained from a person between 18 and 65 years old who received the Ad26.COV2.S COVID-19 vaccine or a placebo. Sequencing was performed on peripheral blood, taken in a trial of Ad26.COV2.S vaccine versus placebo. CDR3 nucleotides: TGTGCCAGCAGTTACGGAGGCTGGGACAGGGGACTTGGTGAGCAGTACTTC. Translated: CASSYGGWDRGLGEQYF.